One and the same sample provided the 30 T cell receptor beta chains below, sequenced in a study of cytomegalovirus exposure and HLA in healthy donors. PCR used 60 Vbeta primers and 13 Jbeta primers. Sequencing used immunoSEQ multiplex PCR; TCRdb keeps in-frame clones, though not all of them. In the table there are over 120,000 clones, 65% to 85% of which are singletons. Sample: PBMCs. These receptors came from a man aged 45-65 years in good health and CMV-seronegative.

The sample holds a few counts of this clone. This chain uses TRBV4-1 with TRBJ2-5; the match to TRBD1 covers 7 bases. V gave up 1 base and J gave up 5 bases; unmatched junction bases: 1. Germline V gene sequence: CDR1 MGHRA, CDR2 YSYEKL. The CDR3 extends over 13 amino acids. CDR3 in DNA: TGCGCCAGCAGCCAAGGACAGGGTGAGACCCAGTACTTC. Its protein is CASSQGQGETQYF.

V is TRBV7-2 and J is TRBJ2-3, with 7 positions matching TRBD1. CDR1 SGHTA and CDR2 FQGNSA come from the germline V gene. The V gene end was trimmed by 1 base and the J gene end by 2 bases; junction bases not matched to a gene: 3. This CDR3 is 15 amino acids long. The CDR3 nucleotides are TGTGCCAGCAGCTTAGTACAGGGGAACACAGATACGCAGTATTTT. It yields the protein CASSLVQGNTDTQYF.

The genes are TRBV5-6 and TRBJ2-7; 15 bases align to TRBD2. The CDR3 is 15 amino acids. V shed 4 bases, J shed 4 bases, and the junction held 3 bases outside the gene matches. CDR1 and CDR2 from the germline V gene are SGHDT and YYEEEE. CDR3 loop: CASSGGTSGRYEQYF. The DNA for the CDR3 is TGTGCCAGCAGCGGGGGGACTAGCGGGAGGTACGAGCAGTACTTC.

Only one count was recorded for this clone. This chain connects TRBV7-2 to TRBJ1-2; 7 bases are shared with TRBD1. This CDR3 contains 14 residues. Trimming took 5 bases from V and 5 from J; bases not matched to a gene: 8. Germline V gene sequence: CDR1 SGHTA, CDR2 FQGNSA. The CDR3 DNA reads TGTGCCAGCAGCCCTACCGGGACAGCATATGGCTACACCTTC. Translated: CASSPTGTAYGYTF. The variable domain in full, completed from reference TRBV7-2 and TRBJ1-2, reads GAGVSQSPSNKVTEKGKDVELRCDPISGHTALYWYRQSLGQGLEFLIYFQGNSAPDKSGLPSDRFSAERTGGSVSTLTIQRTQQEDSAVYLCASSPTGTAYGYTFGSGTRLTVV.

The V gene is TRBV6-1, the J gene TRBJ1-1, with TRBD1 matching 10 bases. Germline loops: CDR1 MNHNS, CDR2 SASEGT. After removal of 8 bases from V and 5 bases from J, the junction contained 8 bases not matched to a gene. This CDR3 has 14 residues. CDR3 nucleotide sequence: TGTGCCAGCGGCCCGACAGGGGGCTGGACTGAAGCTTTCTTT. Protein product: CASGPTGGWTEAFF.

The CDR3 protein is CASSLAGTSGMGDTQYF. In DNA form, the CDR3 reads TGTGCCAGCAGCTTGGCCGGGACTAGCGGGATGGGGGATACGCAGTATTTT. V usage is TRBV7-9 and J usage is TRBJ2-3; 13 bases align to TRBD2. CDR1 and CDR2 from the germline V gene are SEHNR and FQNEAQ (reference sequence). The CDR3 totals 17 residues. After removal of 3 bases from V and 6 bases from J, the junction contained 9 bases not matched to a gene.

The V gene is TRBV5-1, the J gene TRBJ2-3; 8 bases agree with TRBD1. V gave up 2 bases and J gave up 1 base; unmatched junction bases: 3. The germline CDR1 and CDR2 sequences are SGHRS and YFSETQ. The CDR3 spans 15 residues. This chain's CDR3 is CASSLGQGGTDTQYF. DNA for the CDR3: TGCGCCAGCAGCTTAGGACAGGGTGGCACAGATACGCAGTATTTT.

This chain connects TRBV18 to TRBJ1-1; 11 bases are shared with TRBD1. Germline CDR1 reads KGHSH; CDR2 reads LQKENI. Trimming at V came to 1 base and at J to 1 base, leaving 2 bases not matched to a gene. This CDR3 is built from 16 residues. As DNA, the CDR3 is TGTGCCAGCTCACCACGGACAGGGGGCCCGAACACTGAAGCTTTCTTT. This gives the protein CASSPRTGGPNTEAFF.

This clone was observed a single time. The genes are TRBV19 and TRBJ2-7; TRBD1 aligns across 10 bases. V lost 5 bases and J lost 6; bases outside the gene matches: 13. The CDR3 contains 16 residues. Per germline, CDR1 LNHDA and CDR2 SQIVND (reference sequence). CDR3 coding DNA: TGTGCCAGTAGTGTGGGGTCCGGGACAGGGGTCGGCGAGCAGTACTTC. Its translation is CASSVGSGTGVGEQYF.

This chain links TRBV29-1 with TRBJ2-7; TRBD1 matches 9 bases. V trimming: 2 bases; J trimming: 0 bases; junction bases outside the gene matches: 5. Germline lookup yields CDR1 SQVTM and CDR2 ANQGSEA. This CDR3 spans 15 amino acids. This chain's CDR3 is CSVESRDRDSYEQYF. DNA of the CDR3: TGCAGCGTTGAAAGCCGGGACAGGGACTCCTACGAGCAGTACTTC.

This clone turned up a few times. The rearrangement joins TRBV5-1 to TRBJ1-2, with a tentative D call TRBD1 (5 bases). CDR3 length: 15 amino acids. Germline V lookup: CDR1 SGHRS, CDR2 YFSETQ. The V end lost 0 bases, the J end lost 2 bases, and 11 bases lay between the germline ends. Written as DNA, the CDR3 is TGCGCCAGCAGCTTGGATCAGGGATCGAACTATGGCTACACCTTC. It is translated as CASSLDQGSNYGYTF.

This clone has just one count. The rearrangement uses TRBV19 and TRBJ2-1; TRBD2 matches at 10 bases. CDR3 length equals 20 residues. With 0 bases clipped from V and 8 bases from J, the junction kept 19 bases outside the gene matches. Germline V gene sequence: CDR1 LNHDA, CDR2 SQIVND (reference sequence). CDR3: CASSIDRSSGGVWAWDEQFF. The CDR3 coding sequence is TGTGCCAGTAGTATAGATCGTTCTAGCGGGGGCGTTTGGGCATGGGATGAGCAGTTCTTC.

The CDR3 spells CASSELRADTQYF. For the CDR3, the DNA is TGTGCCAGCTCGGAGCTTCGGGCAGATACGCAGTATTTT. The J gene is TRBJ2-3, the V gene TRBV18; no definite D call. V lost 6 bases, J lost 4 bases, and 11 bases lay in between. The CDR3 extends over 13 amino acids. Germline V gene lookup returns CDR1 KGHSH and CDR2 LQKENI.

The V call is TRBV9, the J call TRBJ2-3; no clear D. V lost 0 bases, J lost 7 bases, and 6 bases lay in between. This CDR3 has 12 residues. Germline loops: CDR1 SGDLS, CDR2 YYNGEE. DNA of the CDR3: TGTGCCAGCAGCGTAGAAGAGTATACGCAGTATTTT. This translates into CASSVEEYTQYF.

There are a few counts of this clone. This chain connects TRBV25-1 to TRBJ2-1; TRBD2 might be the D (6 bases). Per the germline V gene, CDR1 is MGHDK and CDR2 is SYGVNS. Deletions cut 8 bases from V and 3 bases from J, with 8 bases between. This CDR3 is 12 amino acids long. This chain's CDR3 is CASRDFYNEQFF. For the CDR3, the DNA is TGTGCCAGCCGGGACTTCTACAATGAGCAGTTCTTC.

V and J are TRBV6-5 and TRBJ1-5; D is undetermined. This CDR3 has 15 amino acids. Germline values: CDR1 MNHEY, CDR2 SVGAGI. V lost 4 bases and J 0 bases, leaving 10 bases between the germline ends. DNA of the CDR3: TGTGCCAGCAGTTTGACCGGGATTAGCAATCAGCCCCAGCATTTT. Protein sequence: CASSLTGISNQPQHF.

The gene calls are TRBV27 and TRBJ2-3, with TRBD2 identical over 7 bases. The CDR3 length is 15 residues. The germline gives CDR1 MNHEY, CDR2 SMNVEV (reference sequence). Germline trimming cut 6 bases from V and 2 bases from J; bases unmatched to any gene: 8. For the CDR3, the DNA is TGTGCCAGCAGCCCCCTCGGGACTAACACAGATACGCAGTATTTT. Residues: CASSPLGTNTDTQYF.

The chain joins TRBV28 to TRBJ2-7; 7 nucleotides agree with TRBD2. Germline CDR1 and CDR2: MDHEN and SYDVKM. This CDR3 is 16 amino acids long. Germline trimming cut 6 bases from V and 5 bases from J; bases unmatched to any gene: 16. CDR3 loop: CASSSRASGHINEQYF. CDR3 DNA sequence: TGTGCCAGCAGCTCCCGGGCTAGCGGTCACATAAACGAGCAGTACTTC.

The chain has TRBV7-9 and TRBJ1-4; D gene ambiguous. The V gene lost 5 bases and the J gene lost 8 bases, with 18 bases spanning the gap. The CDR3 runs 15 residues. CDR1 and CDR2 (germline): SEHNR, FQNEAQ (reference sequence). The CDR3 region has the DNA TGTGCCAGCAGCCCCCGGGAACCCTTGGGGGAAAAACTGTTTTTT. Its translation is CASSPREPLGEKLFF.

The chain carries TRBV4-1 and TRBJ2-5; TRBD1 matches 7 bases. The CDR3 is made up of 14 amino acids. Germline V gene data show CDR1 as MGHRA and CDR2 as YSYEKL. Trimming at V came to 4 bases and at J to 1 base, leaving 3 bases not matched to a gene. The CDR3 reads CASSLRQGQETQYF. The DNA of the CDR3 is TGCGCCAGCAGCCTAAGACAGGGCCAAGAGACCCAGTACTTC.

The sample holds a few counts of this clone. This chain links TRBV7-9 with TRBJ2-2, with 8 bases matching TRBD1. There are 13 residues in the CDR3. Germline trimming cut 10 bases from V and 4 bases from J; bases unmatched to any gene: 5. Per germline, CDR1 SEHNR and CDR2 FQNEAQ (reference sequence). CDR3 DNA: TGTGCCAACCGACAGGGGTTCACCGGGGAGCTGTTTTTT. It specifies CANRQGFTGELFF.

The J gene is TRBJ2-4, the V gene TRBV28, with TRBD1 matching 7 bases. Unmatched junction bases numbered 4, after V lost 6 bases and J lost 5 bases. This CDR3 contains 13 residues. Looked up from germline, CDR1 is MDHEN and CDR2 is SYDVKM. Here the CDR3 reads CASRPDRQNIQYF. The CDR3 bases are TGTGCCAGCAGGCCGGACAGGCAAAACATTCAGTACTTC.

The rearrangement links TRBV2 to TRBJ2-1; weak D call: TRBD2 (6 bases). V lost 5 bases, J lost 9 bases, and 11 bases lay in between. The CDR3 is 12 residues long. The V gene's germline CDR1 is SNHLY and CDR2 FYNNEI. The CDR3 reads CASSRLVLEQFF. CDR3 sequence (DNA): TGTGCCAGCAGTCGACTAGTTCTTGAGCAGTTCTTC. Full variable domain (rest looked up from reference TRBV2 and TRBJ2-1): EPEVTQTPSHQVTQMGQEVILRCVPISNHLYFYWYRQILGQKVEFLVSFYNNEISEKSEIFDDQFSVERPDGSNFTLKIRSTKLEDSAMYFCASSRLVLEQFFGPGTRLTVL.

V usage is TRBV7-3 and J usage is TRBJ2-1; TRBD2 agrees at 11 bases. The junction had 7 bases not matched to a gene; V was cut back by 5 bases and J by 7 bases. The CDR3 is 15 residues long. Per the germline V gene, CDR1 is SGHTA and CDR2 is FQGTGA. CDR3 protein: CASSRTGTSGNEQFF. CDR3 coding DNA: TGTGCCAGCAGCAGAACCGGGACTAGCGGTAATGAGCAGTTCTTC.

CDR3 sequence (DNA): TGTGCCAGCAGCGTAGGTGAGGGAGCCTCTGGAAACACCATATATTTT. Amino acid sequence: CASSVGEGASGNTIYF. The genes are TRBV9 and TRBJ1-3; D gene uncertain. CDR3 size: 16 residues. V was shortened by 0 bases and J by 0 bases, with 10 bases between the two germline ends. Germline CDR1 SGDLS, CDR2 YYNGEE.

The chain employs TRBV5-6 and TRBJ2-1; TRBD2 is a possible D gene (6 bases). V gave up 3 bases and J gave up 6 bases, with 16 bases separating them. The CDR3 totals 15 residues. The V gene's germline CDR1 is SGHDT and CDR2 YYEEEE. The CDR3: CASSWGPTSSNEQFF. In DNA, the CDR3 is TGTGCCAGCAGCTGGGGACCGACTAGTTCCAATGAGCAGTTCTTC.

J is TRBJ2-3 and V is TRBV11-2; D is possibly TRBD2 (7 bases). V lost 1 base to trimming and J lost 0 bases, with 11 bases between them. Germline lookup yields CDR1 SGHAT and CDR2 FQNNGV. The CDR3 has 16 residues. CDR3 sequence: CASSLAAGASTDTQYF. For the CDR3, the DNA is TGTGCCAGCAGCTTAGCTGCGGGGGCTAGCACAGATACGCAGTATTTT.

This rearrangement joins TRBV13 to TRBJ2-3; tentative D call: TRBD2 (7 bases). V shed 0 bases and J shed 8 bases, with 18 bases lying between them. This CDR3 has 16 amino acids. Germline CDR1 and CDR2: PRHDT and FYEKMQ (reference sequence). CDR3 in amino acids: CASSLGGGAPSITQYF. Written as DNA, the CDR3 is TGTGCCAGCAGCTTAGGTGGGGGGGCCCCTTCAATTACGCAGTATTTT.

This clone was seen a single time. The genes are TRBV7-3 and TRBJ1-2, with D possibly TRBD1 on 6 matching bases. V lost 0 bases, J lost 6 bases, and 11 bases lay in between. This CDR3 contains 14 residues. Germline V lookup: CDR1 SGHTA, CDR2 FQGTGA. CDR3 protein: CASSLTQQGDGYTF. The CDR3 DNA sequence: TGTGCCAGCAGCTTAACCCAACAGGGTGATGGCTACACCTTC.

This clone was seen more than once but under ten times. The chain carries TRBV6-1 and TRBJ1-6; D not resolved. This CDR3 is built from 14 residues. In germline, CDR1 is MNHNS, CDR2 SASEGT. V lost 1 base and J 9 bases, leaving 10 bases between the germline ends. CDR3 sequence reads: CASSEEIGFSPLHF. DNA for the CDR3: TGTGCCAGCAGTGAAGAAATCGGGTTTTCACCCCTCCACTTT.